One TCR beta chain is described in this entry. This CDR3 comprises 14 residues. V lost 3 bases and J lost 2, with 10 bases in between. Germline CDR1 reads SGHAT; CDR2 reads FQNNGV. Amplification used 60 Vbeta primers and 13 Jbeta primers. Sequenced by immunoSEQ multiplex PCR; TCRdb stores in-frame clones only, minus some. The sample records about 120,000 clones, 55% to 65% being singletons. This sample was taken from a study of cytomegalovirus exposure and HLA in healthy donors. The sample taken for sequencing was PBMCs. The chain has TRBV11-2 and TRBJ1-2, with a tentative D call TRBD1 (6 bases). The sequence came from a man aged 35-49 years in good health and CMV-seropositive. CDR3 amino acids: CASSFDRQNYGYTF. The DNA of the CDR3 is TGTGCCAGCAGCTTCGACAGGCAGAACTATGGCTACACCTTC.